Detailed here is one T cell receptor beta chain. This sample is drawn from a study of blood T cell repertoires in COVID-19. Background on the study: The United States, Italy and Spain provided the acute and convalescent COVID-19 samples. In each case, the material was cDNA or gDNA derived from T cells, B-cell-depleted T cells, or PBMCs.

Authors' processing steps: Estimation of nucleated cell counts relied on the amplification of reference gene primers. The data were produced by immunoSEQ multiplex PCR, yet TCRdb's version contains in-frame clones alone and is incomplete. V and J calls and clone size are copied from that table; D and trimming were computed from the DNA. Of roughly 170,000 clones in the sample, about 85% were seen once. V was pared by 4 bases and J by 8 bases, with 14 bases of the junction left unmatched. The length of the CDR3 is 17 residues. Germline assignment: CDR1 SGHKS and CDR2 YYEKEE (reference sequence). Input material: peripheral blood. The chain carries TRBV5-5 and TRBJ2-4; TRBD2 matches at 11 bases. The origin of this receptor is a man aged 55 to 70 who had recovered from COVID-19. CDR3: CASSLTIAGGPMDIQYF. The CDR3 nucleotides read TGTGCCAGCAGCCTGACTATAGCGGGGGGGCCGATGGACATTCAGTACTTC.